This TCR beta chain was captured in a study of shared clonotypes between healthy human individuals. A note on this clone: The antigen remains unidentified.

Deep-level assay runs were performed. Profiled with immunoSEQ multiplex PCR; TCRdb holds only in-frame clones, not every one. The table lists about 490,000 clones, 81% of them singletons. Study-level results: Donor scarcity curtailed the genetic and exposure-history diversity represented herein. Sample collection involved blood only; tissue repertoires are likely different. Clonotype sharing among donors likely depends on sequencing depth.

The CDR3 sequence is 18 residues long. Germline-derived CDR1 and CDR2 are LNHNV and YYDKDF (reference sequence). Trimming took 0 bases from V and 4 from J; bases not matched to a gene: 10. Sequencing was carried out using PBMCs. The TCR comes from a woman in her thirties or forties in good health. Some clones in this sample may be carry-over from other donors' samples. V and J are TRBV15 and TRBJ2-1; 9 bases are shared with TRBD2. CDR3 residues: CATSRETPSLAGYNEQFF. Written as DNA, the CDR3 is TGTGCCACCAGCAGAGAAACCCCATCCCTAGCGGGATACAATGAGCAGTTCTTC.